Following are 15 T cell receptor beta chains from one sample sequenced in a study of blood T cell repertoires in COVID-19. The protocol was immunoSEQ multiplex PCR, while the TCRdb copy is restricted to in-frame clones and leaves out a portion. This table has approximately 250,000 clones, 70% to 90% appearing once. Source material: peripheral blood. These receptors were obtained from an older woman with active or convalescent COVID-19.

The V gene is TRBV6-5, the J gene TRBJ2-7, with 11 bases lining up with TRBD2. Germline loops: CDR1 MNHEY, CDR2 SVGAGI. This CDR3 has 15 residues. Germline trimming cut 7 bases from V and 1 base from J; bases unmatched to any gene: 6. The CDR3, as DNA: TGTGCCAGCAACCGGGGACTAGCGGAGTCCTACGAGCAGTACTTC. It is translated as CASNRGLAESYEQYF.

The V gene is TRBV5-8, the J gene TRBJ1-1; D gene unclear. This CDR3 has 11 amino acids. Trimming stripped 4 bases from V and 7 bases from J, with 8 bases between. Germline-derived CDR1 and CDR2 are SGHTS and YDEGEE. The CDR3 nucleotides are TGTGCCAGCAGCCTAGTCGGTGAAGCTTTCTTT. Its protein is CASSLVGEAFF.

The chain couples TRBV12-3 or TRBV12-4 to TRBJ1-5; D remains ambiguous. The ends were cut back, 5 bases at V and 2 bases at J, with 7 bases in the middle. The CDR3 has 13 residues. The CDR3 spells CASSNSGNQPQHF. The CDR3, as DNA: TGTGCCAGCAGTAATTCGGGCAATCAGCCCCAGCATTTT.

J is TRBJ1-1 and V is TRBV28; TRBD1 aligns across 7 bases. V lost 5 bases and J lost 3; bases outside the gene matches: 12. There are 16 residues in the CDR3. The germline V gene has CDR1 MDHEN and CDR2 SYDVKM. CDR3: CASSPLWTGEYTEAFF. The CDR3 nucleotides are TGTGCCAGCAGTCCCCTATGGACAGGAGAATACACTGAAGCTTTCTTT.

This chain links TRBV5-1 with TRBJ2-2, with TRBD2 identical over 7 bases. The CDR3 runs to 14 residues. The V gene's germline CDR1 is SGHRS and CDR2 YFSETQ. V lost 4 bases to trimming and J lost 6 bases; unmatched junction nucleotides: 6. The CDR3 protein is CASSLGGDPGELFF. The CDR3 bases are TGCGCCAGCAGCCTGGGGGGGGACCCCGGGGAGCTGTTTTTT.

The chain combines TRBV5-1 with TRBJ2-7; D is undetermined. The germline V gene encodes CDR1 SGHRS and CDR2 YFSETQ. V was clipped by 3 bases and J by 3 bases, with 16 bases between them. The CDR3 is 15 amino acids. CDR3 loop: CASSYEPGVNYEQYV. CDR3 bases: TGCGCCAGCAGCTACGAACCCGGAGTAAACTACGAGCAGTACGTC.

This clone appeared a single time. This chain connects TRBV6-6 to TRBJ1-3, with TRBD1 matching over 8 bases. Germline CDR1 is MNHNY and CDR2 is SVGAGI (reference sequence). V lost 10 bases and J lost 4; bases outside the gene matches: 3. This CDR3 comprises 12 residues. In DNA form, the CDR3 reads TGTGCCACCAGGGGGCACGGAAACACCATATATTTT. Amino acid sequence: CATRGHGNTIYF.

The V call is TRBV6-2 or TRBV6-3, the J call TRBJ2-7; TRBD2 is a possible D gene (6 bases). CDR3 length equals 13 residues. The ends were cut back, 2 bases at V and 9 bases at J, with 14 bases in the middle. Germline CDR1 and CDR2: MNHEY and SVGEGT. CDR3 residues: CASSYPGGGGQYV. The CDR3 DNA reads as TGTGCCAGCAGTTACCCCGGGGGAGGTGGGCAGTACGTC.

The genes are TRBV2 and TRBJ1-5; tentative D call: TRBD1 (6 bases). This CDR3 region has 13 residues. V dropped 6 bases and J dropped 2 bases, with 8 bases sitting between them. Germline V gives CDR1 SNHLY, CDR2 FYNNEI. CDR3 nucleotides: TGTGCCAGCAGAAGGACAGGCAATCAGCCCCAGCATTTT. Encoded protein: CASRRTGNQPQHF.

The J gene is TRBJ2-2, the V gene TRBV6-5; D unresolved. V dropped 6 bases and J dropped 1 base, with 6 bases sitting between them. The germline gives CDR1 MNHEY, CDR2 SVGAGI. The CDR3 sequence is 13 residues long. CDR3: CASSPGNTGELFF. In nucleotides, the CDR3 is TGTGCCAGCAGCCCCGGGAACACCGGGGAGCTGTTTTTT.

This clone showed up just once. The gene calls are TRBV4-1 and TRBJ1-6, with TRBD1 as a possible D gene (6 bases). V was pared by 4 bases and J by 4 bases, with 8 bases between. CDR1 and CDR2 from the germline V gene are MGHRA and YSYEKL. CDR3 length: 14 residues. CDR3 coding DNA: TGCGCCAGCAGCCGGGGGCCTTATAATTCACCCCTCCACTTT. Translation: CASSRGPYNSPLHF.

This sequence joins TRBV6-5 and TRBJ1-2, with TRBD1 as a possible D gene (6 bases). The CDR3 loop spans 13 amino acids. Germline V gives CDR1 MNHEY, CDR2 SVGAGI. V was pared by 6 bases and J by 6 bases, with 14 bases between. The CDR3 DNA reads as TGTGCCAGCAGAGAGGACGGGGACAATGGCTACACCTTC. Translating gives CASREDGDNGYTF.

The CDR3 DNA is TGTGCCAGCAGCTTGAGGATAGCGGGGCAAGAGACCCAGTACTTC. This gives the protein CASSLRIAGQETQYF. V usage is TRBV5-4 and J usage is TRBJ2-5; 8 bases agree with TRBD2. The CDR3 runs 15 residues. Per germline, CDR1 SGHNT and CDR2 YYREEE (reference sequence). The junction had 4 bases not matched to a gene; V was cut back by 1 base and J by 2 bases.

This clone has a single count. The junction departs from germline at one end; a sequencing error may be responsible. The chain combines TRBV12-3 or TRBV12-4 with TRBJ2-7; the D is unclear. The CDR3 has 8 residues. DNA for the CDR3: TGTGCCAACACCTCGTTGATATTC. Amino acids: CANTSLIF.

This chain links TRBV4-1 with TRBJ2-5; 7 bases agree with TRBD2. Germline CDR1 reads MGHRA; CDR2 reads YSYEKL. The CDR3 is made up of 18 amino acids. The trim removed 1 base at V and 0 bases at J, leaving 11 bases unmatched. Written as DNA, the CDR3 is TGCGCCAGCAGCCAAGTATCCCTCGTGGGGGGGAACCAAGAGACCCAGTACTTC. This encodes CASSQVSLVGGNQETQYF.